Each of the 2 T cell receptor beta chains below was sequenced from the same sample in a study of brain T cells in children with intractable seizures. Method: immunoSEQ multiplex PCR; TCRdb's copy keeps in-frame clones and lacks some. The table includes roughly 64,000 clones, 90% to 96% detected once. The specimen was peripheral blood, collected at surgery. The receptors come from a boy younger than two with focal cortical dysplasia and intractable seizures.

The chain joins TRBV5-1 to TRBJ2-5; D possibly corresponds to TRBD2 (6 bases). The CDR3 runs to 14 residues. Germline V gene data show CDR1 as SGHRS and CDR2 as YFSETQ. Trimming shortened V by 1 base and J by 2 bases, and 9 bases separated the two germline ends. CDR3 DNA: TGCGCCAGCAGCTTGAGTAGCGGACAAGAGACCCAGTACTTC. Translated, it gives CASSLSSGQETQYF.

J is TRBJ1-2 and V is TRBV10-3; D is undetermined. The length of the CDR3 is 15 residues. Trimming took off 4 bases at V and 4 bases at J, with 16 bases between the two ends. The V gene's germline CDR1 is ENHRY and CDR2 SYGVKD. The CDR3 protein is CAISALSWAPYGYTF. CDR3 bases: TGTGCCATCAGTGCCCTCTCCTGGGCCCCCTATGGCTACACCTTC.